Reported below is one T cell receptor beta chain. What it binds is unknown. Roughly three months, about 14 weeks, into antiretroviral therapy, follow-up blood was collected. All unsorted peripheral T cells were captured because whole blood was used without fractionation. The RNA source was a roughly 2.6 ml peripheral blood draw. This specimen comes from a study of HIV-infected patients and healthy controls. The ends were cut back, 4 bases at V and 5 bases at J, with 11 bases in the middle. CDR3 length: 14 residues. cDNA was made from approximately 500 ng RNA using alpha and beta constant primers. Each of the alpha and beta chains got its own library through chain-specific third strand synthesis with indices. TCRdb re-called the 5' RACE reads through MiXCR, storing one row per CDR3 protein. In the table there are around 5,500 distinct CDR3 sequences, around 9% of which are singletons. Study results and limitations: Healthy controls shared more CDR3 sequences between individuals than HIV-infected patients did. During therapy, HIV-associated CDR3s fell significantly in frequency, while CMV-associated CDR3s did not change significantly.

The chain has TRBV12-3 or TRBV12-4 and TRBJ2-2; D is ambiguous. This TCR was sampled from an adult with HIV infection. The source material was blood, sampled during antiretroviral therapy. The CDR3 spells CASSSSFGTGELFF. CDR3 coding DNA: TGTGCCAGCAGTTCCTCCTTTGGTACCGGGGAGCTGTTTTTT.